This T cell receptor (beta chain) was found in a study of metastatic and nonmetastatic thyroid tumors. Study outcomes and limitations: Malignant thyroid tumors reportedly exceeded benign nodules significantly in TCR beta diversity, with the difference appearing in blood and tumor.

Ten or more counts support this clone. The antigen is unknown. In the authors' methods: The authors used CDR3 differences across clinicopathological groups to build a distant-metastasis classifier for papillary thyroid cancer. TCRdb redid the clone calls on the PCR reads using MiXCR. TCRdb's processing, not the authors', yielded these V and J calls. The profile shows about 33,000 clones, around 15% of them singletons. The germline V and J ends were trimmed by 3 bases and 11 bases, with 13 bases remaining between them. The CDR3 extends over 12 amino acids. CDR1 is SGHTA, CDR2 FQGNSA, per germline. Not a single patient had been given any form of treatment at any point before undergoing thyroid surgery.

The chain carries TRBV7-2 and TRBJ1-1; D is ambiguous. The sequenced sample consisted of blood. The clonotype was recovered from a female donor with papillary thyroid cancer or a benign thyroid nodule (not recorded which). Some clones in this sample may be carry-over from other donors' samples. The CDR3 nucleotides read TGTGCCAGCAGCTTGGCCGGGTCATGGGCTTTCTTT. Its translation is CASSLAGSWAFF.